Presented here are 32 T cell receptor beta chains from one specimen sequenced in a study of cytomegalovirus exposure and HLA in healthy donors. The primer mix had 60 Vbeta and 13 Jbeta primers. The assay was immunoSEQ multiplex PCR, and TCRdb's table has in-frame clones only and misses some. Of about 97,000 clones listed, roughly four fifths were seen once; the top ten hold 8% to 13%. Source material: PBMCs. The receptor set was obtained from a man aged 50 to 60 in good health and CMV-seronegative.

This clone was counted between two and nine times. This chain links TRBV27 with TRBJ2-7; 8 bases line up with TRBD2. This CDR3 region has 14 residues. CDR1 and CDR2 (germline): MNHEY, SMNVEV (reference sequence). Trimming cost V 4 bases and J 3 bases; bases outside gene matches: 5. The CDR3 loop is CASSWVAGNYEQYF. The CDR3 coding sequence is TGTGCCAGCAGTTGGGTAGCGGGGAACTACGAGCAGTACTTC.

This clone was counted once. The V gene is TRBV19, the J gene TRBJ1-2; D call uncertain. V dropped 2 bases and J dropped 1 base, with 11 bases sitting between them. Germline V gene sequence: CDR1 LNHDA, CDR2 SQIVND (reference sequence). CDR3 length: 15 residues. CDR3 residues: CASSIYTSFNYGYTF. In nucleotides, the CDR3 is TGTGCCAGTAGTATATATACCAGTTTTAACTATGGCTACACCTTC.

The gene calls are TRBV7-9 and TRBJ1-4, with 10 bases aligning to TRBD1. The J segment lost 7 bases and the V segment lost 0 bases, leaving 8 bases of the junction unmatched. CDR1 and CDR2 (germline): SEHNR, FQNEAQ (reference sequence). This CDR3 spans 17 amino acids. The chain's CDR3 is CASSLARQGAFVEKLFF. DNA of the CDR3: TGTGCCAGCAGCTTAGCGAGACAGGGGGCGTTTGTTGAAAAACTGTTTTTT.

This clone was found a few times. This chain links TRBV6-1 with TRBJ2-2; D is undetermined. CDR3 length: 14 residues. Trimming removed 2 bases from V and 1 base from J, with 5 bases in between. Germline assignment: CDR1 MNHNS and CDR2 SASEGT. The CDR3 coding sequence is TGTGCCAGCAGTGAACAGCGGAACACCGGGGAGCTGTTTTTT. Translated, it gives CASSEQRNTGELFF.

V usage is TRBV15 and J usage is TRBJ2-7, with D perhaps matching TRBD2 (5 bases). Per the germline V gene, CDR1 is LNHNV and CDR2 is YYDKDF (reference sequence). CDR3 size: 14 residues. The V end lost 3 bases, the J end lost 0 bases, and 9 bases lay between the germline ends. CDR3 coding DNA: TGTGCCACCAGCAGGACGGGGAGCTCCTACGAGCAGTACTTC. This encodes CATSRTGSSYEQYF.

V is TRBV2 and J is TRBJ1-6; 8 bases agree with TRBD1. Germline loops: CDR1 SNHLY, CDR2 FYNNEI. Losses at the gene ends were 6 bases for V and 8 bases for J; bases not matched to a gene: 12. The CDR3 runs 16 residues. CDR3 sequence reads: CASSANPGGAYSPLHF. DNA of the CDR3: TGTGCCAGCAGCGCCAACCCAGGGGGCGCGTATTCACCCCTCCACTTT.

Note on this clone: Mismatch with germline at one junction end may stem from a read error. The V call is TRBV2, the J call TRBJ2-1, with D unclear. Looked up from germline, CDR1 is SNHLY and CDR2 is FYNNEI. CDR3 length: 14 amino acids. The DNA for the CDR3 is TGTGCCAGCAGTCTTTCGCGCTCCTCCAATGAGCAGTTCTTC. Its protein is CASSLSRSSNEQFF.

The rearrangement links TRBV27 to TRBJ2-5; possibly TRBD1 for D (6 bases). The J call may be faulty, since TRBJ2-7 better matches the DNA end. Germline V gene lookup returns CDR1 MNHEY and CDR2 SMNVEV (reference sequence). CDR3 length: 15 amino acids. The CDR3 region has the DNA TGTGCCAGCAGTTATACCCCGGGACAATCCTACGAGCAGTACTTC. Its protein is CASSYTPGQSYEQYF.

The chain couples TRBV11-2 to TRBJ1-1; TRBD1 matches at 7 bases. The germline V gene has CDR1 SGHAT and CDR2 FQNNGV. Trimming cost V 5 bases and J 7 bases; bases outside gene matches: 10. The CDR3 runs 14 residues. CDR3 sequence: CASSKVRDRLEAFF. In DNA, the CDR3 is TGTGCCAGCAGCAAAGTCCGGGACAGACTTGAAGCTTTCTTT. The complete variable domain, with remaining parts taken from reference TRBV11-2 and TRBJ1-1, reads EAGVAQSPRYKIIEKRQSVAFWCNPISGHATLYWYQQILGQGPKLLIQFQNNGVVDDSQLPKDRFSAERLKGVDSTLKIQPAKLEDSAVYLCASSKVRDRLEAFFGQGTRLTVV.

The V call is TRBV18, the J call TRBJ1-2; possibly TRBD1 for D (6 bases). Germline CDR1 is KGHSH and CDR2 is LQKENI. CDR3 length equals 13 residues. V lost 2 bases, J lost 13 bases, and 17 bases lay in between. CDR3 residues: CASSPSGGATGTF. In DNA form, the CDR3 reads TGTGCCAGCTCACCATCGGGGGGGGCCACGGGCACCTTC. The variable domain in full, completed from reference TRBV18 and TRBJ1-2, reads NAGVMQNPRHLVRRRGQEARLRCSPMKGHSHVYWYRQLPEEGLKFMVYLQKENIIDESGMPKERFSAEFPKEGPSILRIQQVVRGDSAAYFCASSPSGGATGTFGSGTRLTVV.

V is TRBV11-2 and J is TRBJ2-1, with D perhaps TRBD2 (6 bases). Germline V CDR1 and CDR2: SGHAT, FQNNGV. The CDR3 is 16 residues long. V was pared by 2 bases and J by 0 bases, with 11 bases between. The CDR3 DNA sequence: TGTGCCAGCAGCTTATTTAGCGGAAGCTCCTACAATGAGCAGTTCTTC. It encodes CASSLFSGSSYNEQFF.

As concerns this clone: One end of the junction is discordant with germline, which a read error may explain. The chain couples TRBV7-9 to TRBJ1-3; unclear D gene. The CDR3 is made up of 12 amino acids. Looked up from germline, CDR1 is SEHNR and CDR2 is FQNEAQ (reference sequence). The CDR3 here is CSSSLQGNTIYF. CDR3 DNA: TGTTCCAGCAGCTTACAGGGAAACACCATATATTTT.

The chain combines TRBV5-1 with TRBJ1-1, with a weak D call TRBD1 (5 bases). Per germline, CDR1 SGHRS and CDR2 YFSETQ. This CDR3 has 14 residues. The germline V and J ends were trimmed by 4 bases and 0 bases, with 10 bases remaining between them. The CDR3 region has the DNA TGCGCCAGCAGCCGACAAGGGGTGAACACTGAAGCTTTCTTT. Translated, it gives CASSRQGVNTEAFF. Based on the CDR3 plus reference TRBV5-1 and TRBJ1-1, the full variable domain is KAGVTQTPRYLIKTRGQQVTLSCSPISGHRSVSWYQQTPGQGLQFLFEYFSETQRNKGNFPGRFSGRQFSNSRSEMNVSTLELGDSALYLCASSRQGVNTEAFFGQGTRLTVV.

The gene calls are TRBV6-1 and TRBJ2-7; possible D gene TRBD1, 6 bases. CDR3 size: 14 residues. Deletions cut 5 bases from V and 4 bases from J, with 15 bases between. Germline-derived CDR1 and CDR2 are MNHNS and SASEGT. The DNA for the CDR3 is TGTGCCAGCAGTCGGACAGAAAATGTTTACGAGCAGTACTTC. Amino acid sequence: CASSRTENVYEQYF.

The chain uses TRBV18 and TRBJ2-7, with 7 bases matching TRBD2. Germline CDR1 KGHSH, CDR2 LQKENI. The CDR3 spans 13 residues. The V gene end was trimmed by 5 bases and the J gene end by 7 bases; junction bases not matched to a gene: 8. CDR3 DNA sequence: TGTGCCAGCTCAGAGGCGGGAGATCGGGAGCAGTACTTC. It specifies CASSEAGDREQYF.

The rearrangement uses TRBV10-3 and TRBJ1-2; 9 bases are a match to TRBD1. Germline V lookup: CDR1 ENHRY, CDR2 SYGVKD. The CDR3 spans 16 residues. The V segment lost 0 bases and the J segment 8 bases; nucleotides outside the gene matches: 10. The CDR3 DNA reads TGTGCCATCAGTGAGTCAGGACAGGGGACCGCCTGGGGCTACACCTTC. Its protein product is CAISESGQGTAWGYTF.

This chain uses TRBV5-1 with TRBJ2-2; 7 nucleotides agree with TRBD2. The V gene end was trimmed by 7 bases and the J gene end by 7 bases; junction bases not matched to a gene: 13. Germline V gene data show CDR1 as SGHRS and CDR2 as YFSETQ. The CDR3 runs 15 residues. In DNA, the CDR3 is TGCGCCAGCGGCTACGGGGGGAGGAAGGACGGGGAGCTGTTTTTT. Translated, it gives CASGYGGRKDGELFF.

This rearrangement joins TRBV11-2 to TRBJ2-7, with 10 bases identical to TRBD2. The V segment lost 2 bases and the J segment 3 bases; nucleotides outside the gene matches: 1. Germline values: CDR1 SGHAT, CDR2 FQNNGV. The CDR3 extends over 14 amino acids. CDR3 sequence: CASSLSSGGYEQYF. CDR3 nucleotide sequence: TGTGCCAGCAGCTTATCTAGCGGGGGCTACGAGCAGTACTTC.

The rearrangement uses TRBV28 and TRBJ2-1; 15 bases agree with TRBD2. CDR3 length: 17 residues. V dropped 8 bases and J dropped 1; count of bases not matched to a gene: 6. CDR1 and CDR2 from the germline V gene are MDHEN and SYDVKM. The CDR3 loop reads CASGGLAGGISYNEQFF. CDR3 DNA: TGTGCCAGCGGGGGACTAGCGGGAGGTATTTCCTACAATGAGCAGTTCTTC.

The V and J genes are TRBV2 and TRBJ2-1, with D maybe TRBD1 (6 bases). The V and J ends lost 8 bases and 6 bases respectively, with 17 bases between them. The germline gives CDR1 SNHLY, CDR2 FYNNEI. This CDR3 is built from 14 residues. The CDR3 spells CASRSTQGGNEQFF. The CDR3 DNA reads TGTGCCAGCCGGTCCACTCAAGGGGGCAATGAGCAGTTCTTC.

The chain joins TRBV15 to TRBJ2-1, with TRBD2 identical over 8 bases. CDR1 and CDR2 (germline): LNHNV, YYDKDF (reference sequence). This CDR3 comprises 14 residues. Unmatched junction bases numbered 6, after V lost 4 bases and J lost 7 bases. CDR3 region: CATSTGRGANEQFF. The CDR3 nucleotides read TGTGCCACCAGCACCGGGCGGGGGGCGAATGAGCAGTTCTTC.

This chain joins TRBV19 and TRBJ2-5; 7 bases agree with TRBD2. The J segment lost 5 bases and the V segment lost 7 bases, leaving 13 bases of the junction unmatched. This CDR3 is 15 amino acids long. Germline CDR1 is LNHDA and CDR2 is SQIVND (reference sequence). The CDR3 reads CASTLASGLGETQYF. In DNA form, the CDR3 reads TGTGCCAGTACCCTGGCTAGCGGCCTTGGGGAGACCCAGTACTTC.

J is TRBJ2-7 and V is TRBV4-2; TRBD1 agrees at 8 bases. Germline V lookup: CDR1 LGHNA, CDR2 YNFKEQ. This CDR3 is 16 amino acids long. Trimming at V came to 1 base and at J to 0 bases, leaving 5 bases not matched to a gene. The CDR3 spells CASSQGGQASSYEQYF. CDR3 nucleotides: TGTGCCAGCAGCCAAGGGGGACAGGCGAGCTCCTACGAGCAGTACTTC.

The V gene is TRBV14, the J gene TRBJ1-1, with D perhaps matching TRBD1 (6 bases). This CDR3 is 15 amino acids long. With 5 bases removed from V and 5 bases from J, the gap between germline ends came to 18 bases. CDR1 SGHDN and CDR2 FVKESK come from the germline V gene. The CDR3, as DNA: TGTGCCAGCAGCGGGTGGACAGCCTCGGAGACTGAAGCTTTCTTT. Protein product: CASSGWTASETEAFF.

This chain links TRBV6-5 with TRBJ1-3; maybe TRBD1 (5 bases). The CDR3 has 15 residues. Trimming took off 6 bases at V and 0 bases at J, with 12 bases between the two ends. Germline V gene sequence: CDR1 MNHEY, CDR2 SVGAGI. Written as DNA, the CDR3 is TGTGCCAGCAGCGAACAGGCCCTCTCTGGAAACACCATATATTTT. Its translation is CASSEQALSGNTIYF.

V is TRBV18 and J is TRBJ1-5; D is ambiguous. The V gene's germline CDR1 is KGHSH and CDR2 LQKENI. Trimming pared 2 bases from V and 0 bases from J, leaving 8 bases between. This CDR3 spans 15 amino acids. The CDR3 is CASSPNGNSNQPQHF. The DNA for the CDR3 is TGTGCCAGCTCACCAAACGGTAATAGCAATCAGCCCCAGCATTTT.

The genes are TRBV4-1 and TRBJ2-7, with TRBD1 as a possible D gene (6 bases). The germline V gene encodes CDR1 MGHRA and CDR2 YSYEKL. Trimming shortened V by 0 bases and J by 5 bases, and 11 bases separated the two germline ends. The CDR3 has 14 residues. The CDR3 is CASSQDQGTHEQYF. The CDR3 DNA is TGCGCCAGCAGCCAAGATCAGGGGACACACGAGCAGTACTTC.

DNA of the CDR3: TGTGCCAGCAGTACTATGGCTAACGTGCAACAGCCCCAGCATTTT. It codes for CASSTMANVQQPQHF. This chain links TRBV28 with TRBJ1-5, with D hard to call. V was trimmed by 5 bases and J by 7 bases, leaving 18 bases between them. Germline V gene sequence: CDR1 MDHEN, CDR2 SYDVKM. The CDR3 consists of 15 residues.

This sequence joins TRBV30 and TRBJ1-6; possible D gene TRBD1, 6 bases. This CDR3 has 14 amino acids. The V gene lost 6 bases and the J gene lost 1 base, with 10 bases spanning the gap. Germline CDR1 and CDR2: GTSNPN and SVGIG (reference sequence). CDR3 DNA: TGTGCCTGTCGAGGGGGTTCCTATAATTCACCCCTCCACTTT. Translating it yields CACRGGSYNSPLHF.

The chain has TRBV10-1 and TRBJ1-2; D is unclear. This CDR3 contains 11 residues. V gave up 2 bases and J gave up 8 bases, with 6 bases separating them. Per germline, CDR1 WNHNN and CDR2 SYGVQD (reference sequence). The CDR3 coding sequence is TGCGCCAGCAGTGAGGCGTTAGGCTACACCTTC. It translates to CASSEALGYTF.

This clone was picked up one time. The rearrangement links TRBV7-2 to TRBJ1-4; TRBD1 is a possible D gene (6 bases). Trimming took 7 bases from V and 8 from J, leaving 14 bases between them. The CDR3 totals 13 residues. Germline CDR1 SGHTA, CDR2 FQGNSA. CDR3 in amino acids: CASTRGGEEKLFF. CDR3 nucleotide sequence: TGTGCCAGCACCCGAGGGGGTGAAGAAAAACTGTTTTTT.

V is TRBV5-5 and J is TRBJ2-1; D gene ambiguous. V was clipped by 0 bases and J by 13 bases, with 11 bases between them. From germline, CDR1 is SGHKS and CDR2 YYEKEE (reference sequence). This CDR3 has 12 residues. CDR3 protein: CASSLEKSSQFF. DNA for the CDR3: TGTGCCAGCAGCTTGGAGAAGAGCTCACAGTTCTTC.